Listed below are T cell receptor beta chains from one sample, sequenced in a study of molecular identifiers for immune sequencing clone quantification. Each CDR3 protein is one row after TCRdb ran MiXCR on the PCR reads. This table holds 490,000 or so distinct CDR3 sequences, around 23% found once. Sequenced material: naive CD8+ T cells from blood, with Jurkat cell RNA spiked in. Receptors were obtained from a human donor in good health. Some libraries in this study had Jurkat cell RNA spiked in. Each CDR3 is given without its conserved first and last residue. Fields, in order: CDR3 protein, V gene, J gene.

ASSSNARNQETQY,TRBV9,TRBJ2-5
ASSHPAGTDTQY,TRBV3-1,TRBJ2-3
ASSQITGAGNTIY,TRBV3-1,TRBJ1-3
ASSVARTYEQY,TRBV5-4,TRBJ2-7
ASSRTPEAF,TRBV12-3/TRBV12-4,TRBJ1-1
ASGLELNTGELF,TRBV12-5,TRBJ2-2
ATSQILGATDTQY,TRBV15,TRBJ2-3
ASSRPGSYEQY,TRBV28,TRBJ2-7
ASSYSWLVSSTDTQY,TRBV6-5,TRBJ2-3
ASSLWTGGGNEQF,TRBV7-2,TRBJ2-1
SARDLLGQLIEAF,TRBV20-1,TRBJ1-1
ASSQESGTVYNEQF,TRBV4-3,TRBJ2-1
ASSPTESRYYEQY,TRBV9,TRBJ2-7
ASSFSQDKLNTEAF,TRBV28,TRBJ1-1
ASGAGTGSYEQY,TRBV27,TRBJ2-7
ASSRDIGEWKLL,TRBV4-1,TRBJ1-4
VSSRGETGQETQY,TRBV9,TRBJ2-5
ASSGRPNTGELF,TRBV12-3/TRBV12-4,TRBJ2-2
SSNGETGPESTF,TRBV2,TRBJ1-1
ASSQDRSLRELF,TRBV4-1,TRBJ2-2
ASSLFGGGRTDTQY,TRBV6-5,TRBJ2-3
SVVTETGNFITDTQY,TRBV29-1,TRBJ2-3
TSGLVSDSGNTIY,TRBV5-1,TRBJ1-3
SARVRTSGKNEQF,TRBV20-1,TRBJ2-1
ASSLAGNTEAS,TRBV13,TRBJ1-1
ASSLISNEKLF,TRBV7-6,TRBJ1-4
ASSDGQGIVSEQY,TRBV7-9,TRBJ2-7
ASSQVLAGDNEQF,TRBV4-3,TRBJ2-1
ASSFKGSYEQY,TRBV12-3/TRBV12-4,TRBJ2-7
ASSQGGFNSPLH,TRBV4-3,TRBJ1-6
ASSLVRGQPTDTQY,TRBV11-2,TRBJ2-3
ASSTSGNQPQH,TRBV6-6,TRBJ1-5
ASSQEWEGPAYEQY,TRBV4-3,TRBJ2-7
ASTQWQGAYEQY,TRBV27,TRBJ2-7
ASRQKVGGPTSYEQY,TRBV28,TRBJ2-7
ASSQDYLGETQY,TRBV14,TRBJ2-5
ASSLAGGDYEQY,TRBV7-6,TRBJ2-7
ASSIDSDPKPDTQY,TRBV19,TRBJ2-3
ASSGPLGDEQY,TRBV9,TRBJ2-7
ATRDLRETQY,TRBV7-9,TRBJ2-5
TSSVAAGGTYEQY,TRBV9,TRBJ2-7
ASSSIPQDYRDSQETQY,TRBV28,TRBJ2-5
ASSQDITSGSLSEETQY,TRBV3-1,TRBJ2-5
ASSPGNYGYT,TRBV12-3/TRBV12-4,TRBJ1-2
ASSPGPIRYYEQY,TRBV27,TRBJ2-7
ASSPARTDGGTEAF,TRBV3-1,TRBJ1-1
SASLIAVSSYEQY,TRBV20-1,TRBJ2-7
ASSQELGDFSSTEAF,TRBV4-3,TRBJ1-1
ASSDDSYSNQPQH,TRBV6-4,TRBJ1-5
ASSDGQGADTQY,TRBV2,TRBJ2-3